This record covers a single TCR beta chain. The record originates from a study of early T cells in non-severe SARS-CoV-2 infection. In the study overall: It was bulk RNA from unsorted whole blood that was sequenced, and the chains were unpaired.

The protocol attached unique molecular identifiers to individual cDNA molecules. MiXCR, applied by TCRdb to the 5' RACE reads, yields one record per CDR3 protein. The sample has 55,000 to 80,000 distinct CDR3 sequences; approximately 10% are singletons. The sample was whole blood. The TCR sequence derives from an adult who was a healthcare worker with PCR-confirmed SARS-CoV-2 infection or an uninfected control (not recorded which).

CDR3: CATSRRGAGDTQYF. CDR3 nucleotides: TGTGCCACCAGCAGGCGGGGGGCGGGAGATACGCAGTATTTT. The chain combines TRBV15 with TRBJ2-3; 8 bases are shared with TRBD2. The CDR3 length is 14 residues. The trim removed 3 bases at V and 5 bases at J, leaving 4 bases unmatched. Germline lookup yields CDR1 LNHNV and CDR2 YYDKDF (reference sequence).